This T cell receptor beta chain was identified in a study of T cell responses to AZD1222 COVID-19 vaccine. Study-wide findings and caveats: There were mostly white British donors and more females than males, and clonal diversity was possibly underestimated. All repertoire sampling was performed exclusively after the peak T cell response. At baseline, seropositivity was found in only a handful of AZD1222 recipients. Two doses of AZD1222 preceded a rise in Spike-specific TCR breadth and depth.

Points on this clone: What it binds is not known.

Clones were sequenced by immunoSEQ multiplex PCR, and TCRdb holds only the in-frame ones, with some missing. The sample has around 150,000 clones, around nine tenths seen once. The germline gives CDR1 SGHDN, CDR2 FVKESK. V dropped 5 bases and J dropped 2 bases, with 7 bases sitting between them. CDR3 length: 13 residues. This clonotype was obtained from an adult in good health. The chain carries TRBV14 and TRBJ1-3; a possible D gene is TRBD1 (5 bases). The sample in question was peripheral blood, obtained on day 0 of AZD1222 vaccination. CDR3 sequence reads: CASSIGAGNTIYF. The CDR3 DNA is TGTGCCAGCAGCATAGGGGCTGGAAACACCATATATTTT. Complete variable domain (other parts from reference TRBV14 and TRBJ1-3): EAGVTQFPSHSVIEKGQTVTLRCDPISGHDNLYWYRRVMGKEIKFLLHFVKESKQDESGMPNNRFLAERTGGTYSTLKVQPAELEDSGVYFCASSIGAGNTIYFGEGSWLTVV.